The 14 T cell receptor beta chains below were found in one sample sequenced in a study of CD8 T cell repertoires and HIV-1 epitope variants. These receptors' antigens are unknown. Here immunoSEQ multiplex PCR was the method, and the copy in TCRdb shows in-frame clones only, minus some. The sample holds approximately 4,900 clones, 64% seen once. Material: cultured CD8+ T cells derived from PBMCs. The receptor source for this set is a male donor with HIV.

Regarding this clone: An end of the junction does not agree with germline; a read error may underlie this. This chain joins TRBV5-4 and TRBJ2-1; the D gene is possibly TRBD2 (6 bases). Germline loops: CDR1 SGHNT, CDR2 YYREEE (reference sequence). This CDR3 has 16 amino acids. The CDR3 bases are TGTGCCAGCAGCTCTGGAGGGCAGGGACCCTATAATGAGCAGTTCTTC. As protein: CASSSGGQGPYNEQFF. Filled out from reference TRBV5-4 and TRBJ2-1, the complete variable domain reads ETGVTQSPTHLIKTRGQQVTLRCSSQSGHNTVSWYQQALGQGPQFIFQYYREEENGRGNFPPRFSGLQFPNYSSELNVNALELDDSALYLCASSSGGQGPYNEQFFGPGTRLTVL.

The rearrangement uses TRBV4-2 and TRBJ1-4, with TRBD1 identical over 9 bases. Germline CDR1 reads LGHNA; CDR2 reads YNFKEQ. The CDR3 has 17 amino acids. Trimming removed 1 base from V and 4 bases from J; junction bases left unmatched: 7. Here the CDR3 reads CASSQGGTGNSNEKLFF. CDR3 nucleotide sequence: TGTGCCAGCAGCCAAGGGGGGACAGGGAACAGTAATGAAAAACTGTTTTTT.

The chain has TRBV28 and TRBJ2-7; the D gene is possibly TRBD2 (5 bases). The CDR3 length is 14 residues. V dropped 5 bases and J dropped 2 bases, with 13 bases sitting between them. Germline V gene sequence: CDR1 MDHEN, CDR2 SYDVKM. CDR3 sequence (DNA): TGTGCCAGCAGTCCCGAAGACTACGCCTACGAGCAGTACTTC. Protein product: CASSPEDYAYEQYF. Full variable domain (remainder filled in from reference TRBV28 and TRBJ2-7): DVKVTQSSRYLVKRTGEKVFLECVQDMDHENMFWYRQDPGLGLRLIYFSYDVKMKEKGDIPEGYSVSREKKERFSLILESASTNQTSMYLCASSPEDYAYEQYFGPGTRLTVT.

The J gene is TRBJ1-3, the V gene TRBV5-4; 10 positions agree with TRBD1. Germline-derived CDR1 and CDR2 are SGHNT and YYREEE (reference sequence). The CDR3 extends over 15 amino acids. V lost 4 bases, J lost 2 bases, and 3 bases stayed unmatched. In DNA, the CDR3 is TGTGCCAGCAGCGCCGACAGGGGGCCTGGAAACACCATATATTTT. Translating it yields CASSADRGPGNTIYF.

The rearrangement uses TRBV5-1 and TRBJ2-7, with TRBD2 as a possible D gene (6 bases). V shed 1 base and J shed 3 bases, with 11 bases lying between them. Germline V CDR1 and CDR2: SGHRS, YFSETQ. The CDR3 runs to 14 residues. CDR3 residues: CASSLYAGGYEQYF. CDR3 bases: TGCGCCAGCAGCTTGTATGCCGGGGGCTACGAGCAGTACTTC.

CDR3 nucleotides: TGTGCCAGCAGTTTCGGGCTCTGGGAGGGAGTAAGAGGAGAGACCCAGTACTTC. It is translated as CASSFGLWEGVRGETQYF. This chain links TRBV28 with TRBJ2-5; 7 nucleotides align to TRBD2. The ends lost 3 bases at V and 4 bases at J; junction bases unmatched: 17. The CDR3 extends over 18 amino acids. CDR1 and CDR2 (germline): MDHEN, SYDVKM.

This chain connects TRBV19 to TRBJ2-5, with D possibly being TRBD2 (6 bases). Germline CDR1 is LNHDA and CDR2 is SQIVND (reference sequence). V was clipped by 9 bases and J by 0 bases, with 14 bases between them. This CDR3 has 14 residues. The CDR3: CARAHAGYQETQYF. The CDR3 coding sequence is TGTGCCAGGGCTCATGCGGGGTACCAAGAGACCCAGTACTTC.

This clone was seen only a few times. The rearrangement joins TRBV9 to TRBJ2-7; TRBD1 matches at 9 bases. The CDR3 totals 15 residues. Trimming at V came to 3 bases and at J to 2 bases, leaving 6 bases not matched to a gene. From germline, CDR1 is SGDLS and CDR2 YYNGEE. The CDR3 is CASSGAGTGTYEQYF. CDR3 nucleotide sequence: TGTGCCAGCAGCGGGGCCGGGACAGGGACCTACGAGCAGTACTTC.

This chain uses TRBV28 with TRBJ2-7; D is perhaps TRBD1 (5 bases). This CDR3 region has 12 residues. The V end lost 4 bases, the J end lost 3 bases, and 7 bases lay between the germline ends. Germline V gives CDR1 MDHEN, CDR2 SYDVKM. The CDR3 sequence: CASSYDSYEQYF. CDR3 in DNA: TGTGCCAGCAGTTATGACAGCTACGAGCAGTACTTC.

This chain links TRBV28 with TRBJ2-7; no reliable D call. V lost 5 bases to trimming and J lost 3 bases, with 20 bases between them. This CDR3 is built from 16 residues. Per the germline V gene, CDR1 is MDHEN and CDR2 is SYDVKM. The CDR3 DNA sequence: TGTGCCAGCAGTCCCTCTGCCTCCCATGCTAACTACGAGCAGTACTTC. It specifies CASSPSASHANYEQYF.

The V and J genes are TRBV19 and TRBJ1-1; D gene uncertain. V gave up 6 bases and J gave up 4 bases, with 12 bases separating them. Germline-derived CDR1 and CDR2 are LNHDA and SQIVND (reference sequence). The CDR3 has 13 residues. The CDR3 sequence: CASSPGWGTEAFF. As DNA, the CDR3 is TGTGCCAGTAGCCCGGGTTGGGGCACTGAAGCTTTCTTT.

The V call is TRBV4-1, the J call TRBJ2-2; 11 bases agree with TRBD2. CDR1 MGHRA and CDR2 YSYEKL come from the germline V gene. This CDR3 is 16 amino acids long. V was pared by 1 base and J by 4 bases, with 2 bases of the junction left unmatched. CDR3 coding DNA: TGCGCCAGCAGCCAAGGGACTAGCGGGCCCACCGGGGAGCTGTTTTTT. Translated: CASSQGTSGPTGELFF.

The rearrangement joins TRBV18 to TRBJ2-1, with D possibly matching TRBD1 (5 bases). V lost 3 bases, J lost 4 bases, and 16 bases lay in between. This CDR3 comprises 16 residues. CDR1 KGHSH and CDR2 LQKENI come from the germline V gene. In DNA form, the CDR3 reads TGTGCCAGCTCACCGGACAAGGGCCCACAATACAATGAGCAGTTCTTC. Protein product: CASSPDKGPQYNEQFF.

This clone was seen only a few times. The chain uses TRBV28 and TRBJ2-7; 10 bases are a match to TRBD1. Losses at the gene ends were 2 bases for V and 3 bases for J; bases not matched to a gene: 10. Germline V CDR1 and CDR2: MDHEN, SYDVKM. CDR3 length: 17 residues. The CDR3 spells CASSLPQGGQGYYEQYF. The CDR3 coding sequence is TGTGCCAGCAGTTTACCCCAGGGGGGACAGGGGTACTACGAGCAGTACTTC.